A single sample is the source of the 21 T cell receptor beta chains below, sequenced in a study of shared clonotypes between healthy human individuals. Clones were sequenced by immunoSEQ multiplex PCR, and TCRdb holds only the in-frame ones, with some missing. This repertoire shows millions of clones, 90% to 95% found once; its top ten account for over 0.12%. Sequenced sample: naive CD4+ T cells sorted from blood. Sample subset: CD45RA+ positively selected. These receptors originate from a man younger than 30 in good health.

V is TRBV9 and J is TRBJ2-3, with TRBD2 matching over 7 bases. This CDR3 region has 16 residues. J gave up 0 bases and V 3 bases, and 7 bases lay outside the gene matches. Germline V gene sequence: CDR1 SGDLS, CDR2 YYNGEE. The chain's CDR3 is CASSGASGSSTDTQYF. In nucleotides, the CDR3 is TGTGCCAGCAGCGGGGCTAGCGGCTCTAGCACAGATACGCAGTATTTT.

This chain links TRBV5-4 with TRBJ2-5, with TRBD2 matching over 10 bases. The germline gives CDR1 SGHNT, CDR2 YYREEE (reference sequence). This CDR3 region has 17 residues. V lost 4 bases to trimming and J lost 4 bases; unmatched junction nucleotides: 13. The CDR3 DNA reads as TGTGCCAGCAGCCCCGCCTCCCTAGCGGGAGCTGGAGAGACCCAGTACTTC. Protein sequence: CASSPASLAGAGETQYF.

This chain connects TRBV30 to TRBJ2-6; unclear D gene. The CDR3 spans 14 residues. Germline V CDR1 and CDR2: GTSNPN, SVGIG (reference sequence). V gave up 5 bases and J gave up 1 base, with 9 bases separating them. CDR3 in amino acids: CAWSNPSGANVLTF. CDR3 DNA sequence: TGTGCCTGGTCGAATCCATCTGGGGCCAACGTCCTGACTTTC.

The chain's CDR3 is CASSLDSGPYNYGYTF. The CDR3 DNA reads TGTGCCAGCAGCTTAGATTCGGGACCTTATAACTATGGCTACACCTTC. The chain has TRBV7-2 and TRBJ1-2; D possibly corresponds to TRBD1 (5 bases). This CDR3 has 16 residues. Trimming stripped 1 base from V and 1 base from J, with 13 bases between. Germline V gene sequence: CDR1 SGHTA, CDR2 FQGNSA.

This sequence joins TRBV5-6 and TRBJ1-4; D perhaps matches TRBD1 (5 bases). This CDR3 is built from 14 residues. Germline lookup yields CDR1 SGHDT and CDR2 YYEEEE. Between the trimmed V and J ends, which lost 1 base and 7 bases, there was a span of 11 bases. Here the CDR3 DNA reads TGTGCCAGCAGCTTGCCGGGGGGGAGTGAAAAACTGTTTTTT. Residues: CASSLPGGSEKLFF.

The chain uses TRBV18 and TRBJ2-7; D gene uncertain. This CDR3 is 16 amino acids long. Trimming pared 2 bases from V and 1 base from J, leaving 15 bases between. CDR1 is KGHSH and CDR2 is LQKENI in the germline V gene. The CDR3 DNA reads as TGTGCCAGCTCACCAGAAACTTCCGCCGGGTCCTACGAGCAGTACTTC. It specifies CASSPETSAGSYEQYF.

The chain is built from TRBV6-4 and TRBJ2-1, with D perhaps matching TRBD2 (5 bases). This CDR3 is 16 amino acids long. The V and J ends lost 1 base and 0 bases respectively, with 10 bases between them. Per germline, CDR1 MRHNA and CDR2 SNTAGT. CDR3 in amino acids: CASSDWSTSSYNEQFF. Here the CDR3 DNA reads TGTGCCAGCAGTGACTGGAGCACTAGCTCCTACAATGAGCAGTTCTTC.

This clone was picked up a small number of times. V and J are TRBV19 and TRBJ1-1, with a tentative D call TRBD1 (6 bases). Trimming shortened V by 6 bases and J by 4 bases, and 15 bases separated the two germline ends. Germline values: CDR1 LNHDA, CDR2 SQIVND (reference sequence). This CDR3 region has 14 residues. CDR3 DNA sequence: TGTGCCAGTAGACCTACAGGGTGGAGCACTGAAGCTTTCTTT. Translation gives CASRPTGWSTEAFF.

CDR3: CASSTREEGTDTQYF. CDR3 in DNA: TGTGCCAGCAGCACCAGGGAGGAGGGCACAGATACGCAGTATTTT. This chain joins TRBV6-6 and TRBJ2-3; a possible D gene is TRBD2 (6 bases). Germline CDR1 MNHNY, CDR2 SVGAGI (reference sequence). This CDR3 has 15 residues. V lost 6 bases to trimming and J lost 1 base, with 14 bases between them.

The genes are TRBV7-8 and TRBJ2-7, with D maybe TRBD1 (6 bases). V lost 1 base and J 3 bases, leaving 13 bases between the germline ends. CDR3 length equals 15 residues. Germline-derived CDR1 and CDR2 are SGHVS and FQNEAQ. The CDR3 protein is CASSLVPGQFYEQYF. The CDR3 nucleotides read TGTGCCAGCAGCTTAGTCCCCGGACAGTTCTACGAGCAGTACTTC.

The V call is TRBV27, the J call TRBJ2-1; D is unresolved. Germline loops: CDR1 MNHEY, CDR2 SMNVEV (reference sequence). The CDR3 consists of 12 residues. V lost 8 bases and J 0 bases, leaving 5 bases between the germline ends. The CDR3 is CASWSSYNEQFF. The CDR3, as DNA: TGTGCCAGCTGGAGCTCCTACAATGAGCAGTTCTTC.

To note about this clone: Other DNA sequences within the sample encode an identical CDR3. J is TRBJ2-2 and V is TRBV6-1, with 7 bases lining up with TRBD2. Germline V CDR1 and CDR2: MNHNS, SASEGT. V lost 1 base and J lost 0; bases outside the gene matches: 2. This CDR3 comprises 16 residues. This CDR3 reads CASSEVGGTNTGELFF. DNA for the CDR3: TGTGCCAGCAGTGAAGTGGGGGGGACGAACACCGGGGAGCTGTTTTTT.

This CDR3 is CASSPGELVLYEQYF. The CDR3 bases are TGTGCCAGCTCACCGGGCGAATTGGTATTATACGAGCAGTACTTC. V and J are TRBV18 and TRBJ2-7; D is ambiguous. The V gene's germline CDR1 is KGHSH and CDR2 LQKENI. V lost 3 bases and J 4 bases, leaving 16 bases between the germline ends. The CDR3 loop spans 15 amino acids.

CDR3 sequence reads: CASSLGGIGGTDTQYF. In DNA, the CDR3 is TGTGCCAGCAGCTTAGGGGGCATAGGGGGCACAGATACGCAGTATTTT. The V call is TRBV11-2, the J call TRBJ2-3; weak D call: TRBD1 (5 bases). Germline assignment: CDR1 SGHAT and CDR2 FQNNGV. V dropped 1 base and J dropped 1 base, with 12 bases sitting between them. This CDR3 comprises 16 residues.

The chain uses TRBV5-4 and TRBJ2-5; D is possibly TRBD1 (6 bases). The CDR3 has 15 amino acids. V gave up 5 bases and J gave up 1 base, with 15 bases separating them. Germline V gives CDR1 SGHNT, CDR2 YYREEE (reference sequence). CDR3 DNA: TGTGCCAGCAGAACAACAGGGATCGGCCAAGAGACCCAGTACTTC. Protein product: CASRTTGIGQETQYF.

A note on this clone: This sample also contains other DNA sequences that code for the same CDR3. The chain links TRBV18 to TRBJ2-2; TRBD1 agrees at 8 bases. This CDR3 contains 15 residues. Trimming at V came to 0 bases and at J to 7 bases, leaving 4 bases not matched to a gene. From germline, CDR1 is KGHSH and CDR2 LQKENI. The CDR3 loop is CASSPPSGGSGELFF. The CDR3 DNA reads TGTGCCAGCTCACCACCTTCAGGGGGCAGCGGGGAGCTGTTTTTT.

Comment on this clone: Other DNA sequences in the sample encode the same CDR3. Here the CDR3 DNA reads TGTGCCTGGAGTCCGGGGTCCGGAAACACCATATATTTT. It encodes CAWSPGSGNTIYF. The J gene is TRBJ1-3, the V gene TRBV30; no clear D gene. Trimming removed 2 bases from V and 4 bases from J, with 9 bases in between. CDR1 and CDR2 from the germline V gene are GTSNPN and SVGIG (reference sequence). The CDR3 extends over 13 amino acids. Full variable domain (missing parts from reference TRBV30 and TRBJ1-3): SQTIHQWPATLVQPVGSPLSLECTVEGTSNPNLYWYRQAAGRGLQLLFYSVGIGQISSEVPQNLSASRPQDRQFILSSKKLLLSDSGFYLCAWSPGSGNTIYFGEGSWLTVV.

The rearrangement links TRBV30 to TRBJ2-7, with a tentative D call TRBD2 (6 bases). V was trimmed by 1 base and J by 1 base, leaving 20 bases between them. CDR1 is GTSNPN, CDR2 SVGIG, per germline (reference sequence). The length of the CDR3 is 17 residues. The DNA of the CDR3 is TGTGCCTGGAGTGCCCACCCTTCCGGGACTGCATCCTACGAGCAGTACTTC. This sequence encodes CAWSAHPSGTASYEQYF.

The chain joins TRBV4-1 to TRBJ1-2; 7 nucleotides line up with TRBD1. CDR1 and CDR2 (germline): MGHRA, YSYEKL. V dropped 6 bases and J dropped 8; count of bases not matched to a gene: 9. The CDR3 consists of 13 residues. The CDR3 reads CASRLRQGIGYTF. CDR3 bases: TGCGCCAGCAGGCTTCGACAGGGAATAGGCTACACCTTC.

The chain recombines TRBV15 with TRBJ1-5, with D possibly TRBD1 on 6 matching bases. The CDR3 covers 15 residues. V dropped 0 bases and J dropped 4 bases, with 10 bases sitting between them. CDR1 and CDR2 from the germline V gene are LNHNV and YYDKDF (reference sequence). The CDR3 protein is CATSRDRDRNQPQHF. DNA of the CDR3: TGTGCCACCAGCAGAGATCGCGACAGGAATCAGCCCCAGCATTTT.

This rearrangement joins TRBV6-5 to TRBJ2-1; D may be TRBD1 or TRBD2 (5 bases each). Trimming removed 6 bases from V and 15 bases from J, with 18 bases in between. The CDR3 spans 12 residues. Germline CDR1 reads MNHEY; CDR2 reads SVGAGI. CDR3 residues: CASRGDSRHRFF. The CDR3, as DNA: TGTGCCAGCAGGGGAGACAGTAGGCACCGGTTCTTC.